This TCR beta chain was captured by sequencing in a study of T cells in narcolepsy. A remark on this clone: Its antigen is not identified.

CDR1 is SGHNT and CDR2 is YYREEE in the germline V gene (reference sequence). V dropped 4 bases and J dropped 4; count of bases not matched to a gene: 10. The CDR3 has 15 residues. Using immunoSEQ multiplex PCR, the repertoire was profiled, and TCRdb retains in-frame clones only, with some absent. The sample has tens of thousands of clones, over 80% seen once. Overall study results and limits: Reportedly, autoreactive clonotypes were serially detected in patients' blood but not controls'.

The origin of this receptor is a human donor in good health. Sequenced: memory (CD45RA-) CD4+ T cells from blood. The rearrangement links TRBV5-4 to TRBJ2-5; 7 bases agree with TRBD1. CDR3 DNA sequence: TGTGCCAGCAGCCGCCGGACAGGAGGCTTAGAGACCCAGTACTTC. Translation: CASSRRTGGLETQYF.